These 6 T cell receptor beta chains were all obtained from the same sample, sequenced in a study of cytomegalovirus exposure and HLA in healthy donors. Researchers ran the PCR with 60 Vbeta and 13 Jbeta primers. Measured with immunoSEQ multiplex PCR; TCRdb has only the in-frame clones, and not every one. Of about 59,000 clones in the sample, over 60% were seen once. Material: PBMCs. The receptors derive from a young man in good health and CMV-seropositive.

This clone was observed a handful of times. The rearrangement joins TRBV30 to TRBJ1-6; D may be TRBD1 (6 bases). Germline V CDR1 and CDR2: GTSNPN, SVGIG (reference sequence). The V end was cut by 3 bases, the J end by 0 bases, with 15 bases between. The CDR3 sequence is 17 residues long. The CDR3 bases are TGTGCCTGGAGGGGGTTTACAGGGCTCTCCTATAATTCACCCCTCCACTTT. The encoded protein is CAWRGFTGLSYNSPLHF. The full variable domain, in which reference TRBV30 and TRBJ1-6 provide the parts outside the CDR3, is SQTIHQWPATLVQPVGSPLSLECTVEGTSNPNLYWYRQAAGRGLQLLFYSVGIGQISSEVPQNLSASRPQDRQFILSSKKLLLSDSGFYLCAWRGFTGLSYNSPLHFGNGTRLTVT.

This chain uses TRBV5-8 with TRBJ1-1; D uncertain. The germline V gene has CDR1 SGHTS and CDR2 YDEGEE. Trimming shortened V by 4 bases and J by 1 base, and 17 bases separated the two germline ends. The CDR3 runs 16 residues. CDR3 coding DNA: TGTGCCAGCAGCCCGCGCCGGCGCGGTCAGAACACTGAAGCTTTCTTT. This translates into CASSPRRRGQNTEAFF.

V is TRBV5-8 and J is TRBJ1-2; 7 bases map to TRBD1. The germline V gene has CDR1 SGHTS and CDR2 YDEGEE. V was pared by 2 bases and J by 4 bases, with 8 bases of the junction left unmatched. This CDR3 has 15 residues. CDR3 loop: CASSLNLDRVYGYTF. The CDR3 DNA reads as TGTGCCAGCAGCTTAAACCTTGACAGGGTCTATGGCTACACCTTC.

The chain joins TRBV18 to TRBJ1-2; no clear D. The CDR3 is 14 residues long. Germline CDR1 and CDR2: KGHSH and LQKENI. The V end lost 4 bases, the J end lost 0 bases, and 9 bases lay between the germline ends. CDR3 nucleotide sequence: TGTGCCAGCTCACAGCGGGATACTAACTATGGCTACACCTTC. Protein: CASSQRDTNYGYTF.

The table lists this clone with a few counts. The CDR3 loop reads CASSEGGTRYEQYF. The CDR3, as DNA: TGTGCCAGCAGTGAAGGCGGAACCCGATACGAGCAGTACTTC. The genes are TRBV6-1 and TRBJ2-7; D gene uncertain. Per the germline V gene, CDR1 is MNHNS and CDR2 is SASEGT. This CDR3 is built from 14 residues. Trimming removed 1 base from V and 4 bases from J, with 11 bases in between.

The J gene is TRBJ2-5, the V gene TRBV10-1; 11 nucleotides line up with TRBD2. V dropped 0 bases and J dropped 3; count of bases not matched to a gene: 6. The CDR3 runs 17 residues. The germline V gene has CDR1 WNHNN and CDR2 SYGVQD (reference sequence). CDR3 loop: CASSESETSGVKETQYF. In nucleotides, the CDR3 is TGCGCCAGCAGTGAGTCGGAGACTAGCGGGGTTAAAGAGACCCAGTACTTC.